The TCR beta chain under discussion was sequenced for a study of OX40 agonist ivuxolimab in advanced cancers. Study summary: Ivuxolimab, an antibody that agonizes OX40 (CD134), was administered to the patients. One hepatocellular carcinoma and two cutaneous melanoma patients partially responded.

This CDR3 comprises 11 residues. With 2 bases removed from V and 3 bases from J, the gap between germline ends came to 3 bases. CDR1 is SQVTM, CDR2 ANQGSEA, per germline. Libraries were prepared by immunoSEQ multiplex PCR; TCRdb keeps only in-frame clonotypes and omits some of them. The table shows about 110,000 clones, with around 93% occurring only once. The TCR sequence derives from an adult with an advanced solid tumor such as melanoma, head and neck, liver or kidney cancer. This chain uses TRBV29-1 with TRBJ2-3; D unresolved. This material consisted of CD4+ or CD8+ T cells sorted from blood, taken in a trial of the OX40 agonist ivuxolimab. CDR3 sequence reads: CSVERTDTQYF. DNA for the CDR3: TGCAGCGTTGAAAGGACAGATACGCAGTATTTT.